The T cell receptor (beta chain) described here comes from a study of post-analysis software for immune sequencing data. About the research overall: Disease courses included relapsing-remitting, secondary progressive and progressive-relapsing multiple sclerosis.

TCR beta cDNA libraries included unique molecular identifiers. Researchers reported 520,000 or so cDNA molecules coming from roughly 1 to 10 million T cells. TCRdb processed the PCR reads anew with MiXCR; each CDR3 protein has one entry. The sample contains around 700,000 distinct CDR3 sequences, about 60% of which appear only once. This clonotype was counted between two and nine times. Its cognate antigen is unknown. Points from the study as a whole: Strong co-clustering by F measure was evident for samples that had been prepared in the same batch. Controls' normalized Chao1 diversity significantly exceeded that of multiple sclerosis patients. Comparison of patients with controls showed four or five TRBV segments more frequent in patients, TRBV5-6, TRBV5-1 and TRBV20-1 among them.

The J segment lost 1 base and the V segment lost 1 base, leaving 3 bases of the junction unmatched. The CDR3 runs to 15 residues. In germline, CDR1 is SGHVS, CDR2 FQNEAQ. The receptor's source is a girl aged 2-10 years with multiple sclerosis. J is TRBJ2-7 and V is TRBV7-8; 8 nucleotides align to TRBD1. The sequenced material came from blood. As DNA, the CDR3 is TGTGCCAGCAGCTTAGGGGACAGGTCGTCCTACGAGCAGTACTTC. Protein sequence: CASSLGDRSSYEQYF.